A single sample gave rise to the 29 T cell receptor beta chains below, sequenced in a study of blood T cells in healthy people across ages. A second roughly 6 to 12 cycle PCR used barcoded and J-beta primers. TCRdb analysed the 5' RACE reads with MiXCR anew, one entry per CDR3 protein. This table holds about 780,000 distinct CDR3 sequences, around 68% found once. The sequencing input was blood. The receptors shown here come from a man aged 25 to 40 in good health.

The V gene is TRBV15, the J gene TRBJ2-7; no definite D call. The germline CDR1 and CDR2 sequences are LNHNV and YYDKDF (reference sequence). V dropped 0 bases and J dropped 6 bases, with 12 bases sitting between them. The CDR3 covers 14 residues. CDR3: CATSRDFNLPEQYF. The CDR3 DNA reads as TGTGCCACCAGCAGAGATTTCAACCTACCCGAGCAGTACTTC.

The rearrangement joins TRBV6-2 or TRBV6-3 to TRBJ2-4; 8 bases align to TRBD2. J was trimmed by 0 bases and V by 5 bases; bases with no gene match: 15. The CDR3 contains 19 residues. Per germline, CDR1 MNHEY and CDR2 SVGEGT. The CDR3 reads CASSHLGGGPVGAKNIQYF. CDR3 nucleotide sequence: TGTGCCAGCAGTCACCTTGGCGGGGGGCCCGTTGGAGCCAAAAACATTCAGTACTTC.

This rearrangement joins TRBV7-9 to TRBJ1-5, with 11 bases aligning to TRBD1. The ends lost 5 bases at V and 2 bases at J; junction bases unmatched: 11. Germline V gene data show CDR1 as SEHNR and CDR2 as FQNEAQ (reference sequence). The CDR3 extends over 18 amino acids. CDR3: CASSGAGTGGPGNQPQHF. Written as DNA, the CDR3 is TGTGCCAGCAGCGGCGCCGGGACAGGGGGTCCGGGCAATCAGCCCCAGCATTTT.

The rearrangement links TRBV9 to TRBJ2-3, with D possibly TRBD2 on 6 matching bases. V was pared by 3 bases and J by 2 bases, with 13 bases between. This CDR3 is built from 15 residues. Germline lookup yields CDR1 SGDLS and CDR2 YYNGEE. CDR3 in DNA: TGTGCCAGCAGCGAGGACGGGGGTCCCACAGATACGCAGTATTTT. It codes for CASSEDGGPTDTQYF.

This rearrangement joins TRBV7-2 to TRBJ2-3; weak D call: TRBD2 (5 bases). Germline CDR1 SGHTA, CDR2 FQGNSA. This CDR3 has 17 residues. Trimming removed 1 base at V and 6 bases at J, with 20 bases between. The CDR3, as DNA: TGTGCCAGCAGCTTAGTTGCGCAGCTCCTGCGGGCTGATACGCAGTATTTT. As protein: CASSLVAQLLRADTQYF.

The rearrangement joins TRBV27 to TRBJ2-3; D possibly corresponds to TRBD1 (5 bases). The V and J ends lost 7 bases and 8 bases respectively, with 13 bases between them. Germline loops: CDR1 MNHEY, CDR2 SMNVEV (reference sequence). This CDR3 comprises 12 residues. CDR3 loop: CASTGGASTQYF. CDR3 coding DNA: TGTGCCAGCACCGGTGGGGCCAGTACGCAGTATTTT.

The chain uses TRBV12-3 or TRBV12-4 and TRBJ2-1; 9 positions agree with TRBD1. Gene TRBJ2-7 matches the end of the DNA better, so the J call may be wrong. This CDR3 has 14 residues. CDR3 region: CASRGMTGGYEQYF. CDR3 DNA: TGTGCCAGCAGGGGAATGACAGGGGGGTACGAGCAGTACTTC.

V is TRBV11-3 and J is TRBJ2-6; 8 bases are a match to TRBD1. Losses at the gene ends were 0 bases for V and 0 bases for J; bases not matched to a gene: 4. The CDR3 loop spans 18 amino acids. The germline CDR1 and CDR2 sequences are SGHNT and YENEEA. The CDR3 here is CASSLDGQGYSGANVLTF. CDR3 DNA: TGTGCCAGCAGCTTAGATGGACAGGGTTACTCTGGGGCCAACGTCCTGACTTTC.

The chain has TRBV4-2 and TRBJ2-4; 12 nucleotides agree with TRBD2. The DNA end is more similar to TRBJ2-7, so the J call may be wrong. CDR3 length equals 14 residues. The V gene's germline CDR1 is LGHNA and CDR2 YNFKEQ. Here the CDR3 reads CASSHGLAGNEQYF. In DNA, the CDR3 is TGTGCCAGCAGCCATGGACTAGCGGGAAACGAGCAGTACTTC.

This chain uses TRBV7-9 with TRBJ2-6; 9 nucleotides agree with TRBD1. The trim removed 3 bases at V and 0 bases at J, leaving 3 bases unmatched. This CDR3 is built from 17 residues. Germline CDR1 SEHNR, CDR2 FQNEAQ (reference sequence). The CDR3 loop is CASSLGQGHSGANVLTF. In DNA, the CDR3 is TGTGCCAGCAGCTTGGGACAGGGACACTCTGGGGCCAACGTCCTGACTTTC. The whole variable domain, remainder taken from reference TRBV7-9 and TRBJ2-6, is DTGVSQNPRHKITKRGQNVTFRCDPISEHNRLYWYRQTLGQGPEFLTYFQNEAQLEKSRLLSDRFSAERPKGSFSTLEIQRTEQGDSAMYLCASSLGQGHSGANVLTFGAGSRLTVL.

The chain recombines TRBV12-3 or TRBV12-4 with TRBJ1-6; weak D call: TRBD1 (5 bases). V was shortened by 3 bases and J by 9 bases, with 18 bases between the two germline ends. This CDR3 spans 16 amino acids. The DNA of the CDR3 is TGTGCCAGCAGTTTCGGGGCCCCCGGGGGGGGTTCACCCCTCCACTTT. The encoded protein is CASSFGAPGGGSPLHF.

This rearrangement joins TRBV27 to TRBJ2-6; 9 bases align to TRBD1. This CDR3 is 17 amino acids long. Germline V gene data show CDR1 as MNHEY and CDR2 as SMNVEV (reference sequence). The V segment lost 5 bases and the J segment 0 bases; nucleotides outside the gene matches: 5. The CDR3 loop is CASSPDRGDSGANVLTF. Here the CDR3 DNA reads TGTGCCAGCAGTCCGGACAGGGGAGACTCTGGGGCCAACGTCCTGACTTTC.

The V gene is TRBV6-6, the J gene TRBJ2-1, with D tentatively TRBD1 or TRBD2 (6 bases each). CDR1 and CDR2 from the germline V gene are MNHNY and SVGAGI (reference sequence). The CDR3 is 15 amino acids. V was clipped by 0 bases and J by 3 bases, with 9 bases between them. The CDR3 sequence is CASSYSGGGYNEQFF. CDR3 DNA: TGTGCCAGCAGTTACTCCGGGGGCGGCTACAATGAGCAGTTCTTC.

Only one count was recorded for this clonotype. This CDR3 is CASRVDGTDTQYF. The CDR3 nucleotides read TGTGCCAGCAGGGTCGACGGCACAGATACGCAGTATTTT. The rearrangement links TRBV6-1 to TRBJ2-3; no clear D gene. Germline assignment: CDR1 MNHNS and CDR2 SASEGT. V lost 6 bases and J lost 1, with 8 bases in between. CDR3 length: 13 residues.

This chain joins TRBV15 and TRBJ2-1, with 10 bases fitting TRBD1. Germline assignment: CDR1 LNHNV and CDR2 YYDKDF (reference sequence). The V gene end was trimmed by 7 bases and the J gene end by 2 bases; junction bases not matched to a gene: 8. This CDR3 contains 16 residues. CDR3 nucleotides: TGTGCCACCACGGGACAGGGGATATCTACCTACAATGAGCAGTTCTTC. Translating it yields CATTGQGISTYNEQFF. The full variable domain, in which reference TRBV15 and TRBJ2-1 provide the parts outside the CDR3, is DAMVIQNPRYQVTQFGKPVTLSCSQTLNHNVMYWYQQKSSQAPKLLFHYYDKDFNNEADTPDNFQSRRPNTSFCFLDIRSPGLGDTAMYLCATTGQGISTYNEQFFGPGTRLTVL.

The chain links TRBV7-7 to TRBJ2-2, with 9 bases aligning to TRBD1. The CDR3 contains 17 residues. Germline V gene lookup returns CDR1 SSHAT and CDR2 FNYEAQ (reference sequence). Trimming cost V 5 bases and J 0 bases; bases outside gene matches: 7. CDR3 in DNA: TGTGCCAGCAGCCCCTACAGGGGGCGAACGAACACCGGGGAGCTGTTTTTT. Amino acids: CASSPYRGRTNTGELFF.

This clonotype has only a few counts. The CDR3, as DNA: TGTGCCAGCAGCTTACGGTCGGAAGTCGGCTACACCTTC. Its translation is CASSLRSEVGYTF. The chain combines TRBV7-8 with TRBJ1-2; D is ambiguous. Per the germline V gene, CDR1 is SGHVS and CDR2 is FQNEAQ. The V end lost 2 bases, the J end lost 8 bases, and 12 bases lay between the germline ends. The CDR3 has 13 amino acids.

This CDR3 reads CSAPKLAGADEQFF. As DNA, the CDR3 is TGCAGTGCCCCGAAACTAGCGGGGGCGGATGAGCAGTTCTTC. The J gene is TRBJ2-1, the V gene TRBV20-1, with 11 bases matching TRBD2. Trimming took 6 bases from V and 8 from J; bases not matched to a gene: 9. Germline CDR1 DFQATT, CDR2 SNEGSKA (reference sequence). The CDR3 runs to 14 residues.

This chain joins TRBV7-2 and TRBJ2-5, with 9 bases matching TRBD2. Germline CDR1 is SGHTA and CDR2 is FQGNSA. J was trimmed by 2 bases and V by 5 bases; bases with no gene match: 9. CDR3 length: 16 amino acids. The CDR3 region is CASSHMVLAGQETQYF. The CDR3 nucleotides are TGTGCCAGCAGCCACATGGTGCTAGCGGGGCAAGAGACCCAGTACTTC.

The rearrangement links TRBV5-6 to TRBJ2-5; tentative D call: TRBD1 (5 bases). The CDR3 consists of 18 residues. The germline gives CDR1 SGHDT, CDR2 YYEEEE. Trimming took 6 bases from V and 0 from J, leaving 24 bases between them. CDR3 residues: CASTAWGILRSDQETQYF. CDR3 DNA: TGTGCCAGCACCGCTTGGGGCATACTCAGGTCGGACCAAGAGACCCAGTACTTC.

The chain couples TRBV6-5 to TRBJ2-6, with 7 bases lining up with TRBD1. After removal of 6 bases from V and 0 bases from J, the junction contained 5 bases not matched to a gene. Germline values: CDR1 MNHEY, CDR2 SVGAGI. The CDR3 runs 16 residues. This chain's CDR3 is CASRVTGASGANVLTF. DNA for the CDR3: TGTGCCAGCAGGGTCACAGGGGCCTCTGGGGCCAACGTCCTGACTTTC.

V is TRBV20-1 and J is TRBJ2-3; D is possibly TRBD2 (5 bases). With 3 bases removed from V and 7 bases from J, the gap between germline ends came to 14 bases. CDR1 and CDR2 from the germline V gene are DFQATT and SNEGSKA (reference sequence). The CDR3 consists of 13 residues. CDR3 nucleotide sequence: TGCAGTGCTAGCGGAGGTGCACAGAATACGCAGTATTTT. Protein: CSASGGAQNTQYF.

This clonotype was seen a handful of times. The chain employs TRBV25-1 and TRBJ2-1; TRBD1 matches 8 bases. The CDR3 loop spans 15 amino acids. The germline CDR1 and CDR2 sequences are MGHDK and SYGVNS. Germline trimming cut 7 bases from V and 4 bases from J; bases unmatched to any gene: 9. CDR3 in DNA: TGTGCCAGCATGTCCGGGACAGGTGTTTACAATGAGCAGTTCTTC. This sequence encodes CASMSGTGVYNEQFF.

A note on this clonotype: Given the absence of the conserved phenylalanine or tryptophan at the CDR3 end, a read error is likely. V and J are TRBV3-1 and TRBJ2-5; TRBD2 aligns across 10 bases. The germline CDR1 and CDR2 sequences are LGHDT and YNNKEL (reference sequence). This CDR3 comprises 16 residues. Losses at the gene ends were 0 bases for V and 2 bases for J; bases not matched to a gene: 3. DNA for the CDR3: TGTGCCAGCAGCCAAGATATAGCGGGGGGACAAGAGACCCAGTACTTA. This sequence encodes CASSQDIAGGQETQYL.

This clonotype was found a few times. The chain carries TRBV10-3 and TRBJ2-1, with D perhaps TRBD2 (5 bases). CDR1 is ENHRY, CDR2 SYGVKD, per germline. The V gene lost 6 bases and the J gene lost 15 bases, with 15 bases spanning the gap. The CDR3 length is 11 residues. In DNA, the CDR3 is TGTGCCATCAGAGGAACCGGGAACGCGTTCTTC. Translating gives CAIRGTGNAFF.

The chain links TRBV4-2 to TRBJ2-1, with 9 bases matching TRBD2. Germline V gene data show CDR1 as LGHNA and CDR2 as YNFKEQ. This CDR3 has 16 amino acids. The trim removed 0 bases at V and 6 bases at J, leaving 6 bases unmatched. CDR3 sequence: CASSQERGGAINEQFF. The CDR3 coding sequence is TGTGCCAGCAGCCAAGAGCGCGGGGGGGCTATCAATGAGCAGTTCTTC.

This clonotype was seen a handful of times. The chain combines TRBV7-2 with TRBJ2-3; D may match TRBD1 or TRBD2 (7 bases each). Germline assignment: CDR1 SGHTA and CDR2 FQGNSA. Trimming left V 0 bases short and J 6 bases short, with 19 bases between. The CDR3 sequence is 17 residues long. CDR3 nucleotide sequence: TGTGCCAGCAGCTTAGCCGGCGGGAGAGGGGGCGGGGATACGCAGTATTTT. The encoded protein is CASSLAGGRGGGDTQYF. Together with reference TRBV7-2 and TRBJ2-3, the CDR3 gives the full variable domain: GAGVSQSPSNKVTEKGKDVELRCDPISGHTALYWYRQSLGQGLEFLIYFQGNSAPDKSGLPSDRFSAERTGGSVSTLTIQRTQQEDSAVYLCASSLAGGRGGGDTQYFGPGTRLTVL.

The V call is TRBV15, the J call TRBJ2-4; 11 bases match TRBD2. Near its end, the DNA agrees better with TRBJ2-7, so the J call may be wrong. The CDR3 runs 13 residues. Germline values: CDR1 LNHNV, CDR2 YYDKDF (reference sequence). The DNA of the CDR3 is TGTGCCACCGGAGCTAGCGGGGGGACCGAGCAGTACTTC. Protein: CATGASGGTEQYF.

Remarks on this clonotype: The germline gene is not matched at one end of the junction; a read error may be the cause. The J gene is TRBJ1-2, the V gene TRBV20-1; D possibly corresponds to TRBD1 (5 bases). This CDR3 comprises 17 residues. Per the germline V gene, CDR1 is DFQATT and CDR2 is SNEGSKA (reference sequence). The CDR3 reads CSARVLGLRGKNYGYTF. CDR3 DNA sequence: TGCAGTGCTAGAGTTTTGGGTTTAAGGGGAAAGAACTATGGCTACACCTTT.